This T cell receptor beta chain is from a study of shared clonotypes between healthy human individuals (dated by TCRdb to the early 2020s). About the investigation overall: The cohort comprised two women and a few men aged 18 to 49 years. For each donor, three plates each were used for CD4 naive and CD4 memory, two plates were used for CD8 naive, and one plate was used for CD8 memory. To estimate repertoire size and how much clonotypes are shared between individuals, the study performed deep sequencing of blood TCR repertoires from about five healthy adults. To increase sequencing depth and limit assay-specific biases, TCR repertoire library preparation and sequencing were carried out by different laboratories using diverse techniques. Per donor, leukapheresis produced somewhere between about 0.8 and 9.5 billion PBMCs. General conclusions and limits of the study: Clonotypes shared by all four sorted-subset donors showed higher generation probabilities than non-shared clonotypes. Only blood was sampled, and tissue TCR repertoires likely differ from those in blood. Across a few donors, approximately 4.9% of naive CD4, over 3% of naive CD8, under 2.5% of memory CD4, and approximately 0.4% of memory CD8 clonotypes were shared. Pairwise subsampling indicated that sequencing depth was expected to affect the degree of clonotype sharing among donors. The small number of donors limited the genetic and exposure-history diversity represented. Rarefaction of sorted-subset datasets indicated incomplete sequencing despite the large sequencing depth. Naive subsets generally had larger estimated clonotype richness than memory subsets.

CD8 naive samples were CD45RO-negative cells positively selected for CCR7, giving a CD45RA+CCR7+ population that excluded TemRA cells. Healthy HIV-negative adults with no recently reported acute infections or vaccinations were included as donors. All donors were Caucasian adults living in Nashville, Tennessee, USA. Blood was obtained by leukapheresis, after which PBMCs were separated by Ficoll-Histopaque density gradient centrifugation and cryopreserved in liquid nitrogen vapor phase. Purity and quantity of every magnetically sorted T cell population were checked by analytical flow cytometry. From each sorted fraction, genomic DNA was isolated and quantified by UV absorbance on a Nanodrop 2000c. CDR1 LNHNV and CDR2 YYDKDF were looked up in the germline V gene (reference sequence). The CDR3 measures 14 amino acids from cysteine to phenylalanine. Only the CDR3 portion is preserved as DNA: 42 bases, with reading frame beginning at the first base. V is cut by 1 base and J by 12 bases, and the space between the germline ends is 15 bases.

With respect to this clone: Its antigen remains unidentified. There are no base qualities to consult, and no much larger clone falls within one base.

Using the deep immunoSEQ assay, multiplex PCR amplified TCR CDR3 regions from genomic DNA. Extracted genomic DNA from each cell subset was distributed evenly across all wells of several immunoSEQ 96-well plates, and each plate was treated as a replicate. Each replicate PCR for sorted subsets received about 220 ng genomic DNA, equal to 30,000 or so T cell genomes. Purified libraries were measured with a Qubit 3.0 fluorometer, size-checked on a Bioanalyzer 2100, and measured again with the KAPA Library Quantification kit. Each immunoSEQ 96-well plate was sequenced on its own single-read 150-cycle Illumina NextSeq 550 flow cell. Per the source publication's procedure: Because the immunoSEQ output included only junctional sequences and no quality scores, the filtering could not be the same as the filtering used for full-length reads. Sequences were annotated with PyIR, a Python wrapper for IgBLAST v1.9, using IMGT germline references to assign V/J genes and CDR3. Reads were removed for weak V/J assignments (E-value above 1e-6), missing CDR3, stop codons, out-of-frame junctions, or ambiguous translated residues. V3J clonotypes were defined as sequences sharing the same inferred V gene, J gene, and CDR3 amino acid sequence. Percentage overlap between repertoires was calculated by dividing the number of shared unique clonotypes by the size of the smaller repertoire. Three approaches were used to assess repertoire richness: RTK rarefaction, the Chao1 estimator, and Recon v2.1 estimates of unobserved clonotypes. OLGA was used to compute generation probabilities for all TCRbeta clonotypes that the gDNA method yielded from a handful of donors. TCRdb mirrors the immuneACCESS table, restricted to in-frame sequences. Some clones are absent from its copies; in checked studies, under half trace to an unresolved V gene, and the reason for the others is unknown. Clone size and the V and J calls come from that table; the DNA yielded D and trimming. This sample holds hundreds of thousands of clones; roughly 96% were observed only once. About 0.12% of the sample comes from the top ten.

The sample consisted of naive CD8+ T cells sorted from blood. In light of the paper, this sample's cell subset or site label describes: CD45RA+CCR7+. Here the chain combines TRBV15 and TRBJ1-4; D gene: possibly TRBD1, on 5 matching bases. The sequence was collected from a woman aged 30 to 39 in good health. The CDR3 reads CATSRGPGLRELFF. The DNA is as follows: TGTGCCACCAGCAGAGGACCAGGGTTGAGAGAACTGTTTTTT. The variable domain in full, with residues beyond the CDR3 obtained from the reference TRBV15 and TRBJ1-4 genes, is DAMVIQNPRYQVTQFGKPVTLSCSQTLNHNVMYWYQQKSSQAPKLLFHYYDKDFNNEADTPDNFQSRRPNTSFCFLDIRSPGLGDTAMYLCATSRGPGLRELFFGSGTQLSVL.